This note documents a single T cell receptor beta chain sequence. Antigen specificity is unknown. CDR1 and CDR2 (germline): SEHNR, FQNEAQ (reference sequence). This CDR3 is built from 16 residues. The V end was cut by 5 bases, the J end by 0 bases, with 17 bases between. This specimen comes from a study of PD-1 blockade in classical Hodgkin lymphoma. Study overall: The patients were dosed with nivolumab 3 mg/kg, infused intravenously every 2 weeks.

Findings of the study overall: Newly diagnosed patients were reported to exhibit reduced baseline TCR diversity relative to healthy donors.

This table comes from immunoSEQ multiplex PCR, and its TCRdb copy is limited to in-frame clones, with some not included. This sample yields some 64,000 clones, of which roughly 88% are seen a single time; approximately 12% belongs to the top ten. Every one of the patients relapsed after autologous stem cell transplantation (brentuximab vedotin exposure was variable). The clonotype originates from a human donor with classical Hodgkin lymphoma. This chain connects TRBV7-9 to TRBJ2-7; possibly TRBD1 or TRBD2 for D (6 bases each). This specimen was peripheral blood mononuclear cells (PBMCs), taken at baseline. In DNA, the CDR3 is TGTGCCAGCAGCACTGATAGGGGGGAAATCTCCTACGAGCAGTACTTC. Amino acid sequence: CASSTDRGEISYEQYF.